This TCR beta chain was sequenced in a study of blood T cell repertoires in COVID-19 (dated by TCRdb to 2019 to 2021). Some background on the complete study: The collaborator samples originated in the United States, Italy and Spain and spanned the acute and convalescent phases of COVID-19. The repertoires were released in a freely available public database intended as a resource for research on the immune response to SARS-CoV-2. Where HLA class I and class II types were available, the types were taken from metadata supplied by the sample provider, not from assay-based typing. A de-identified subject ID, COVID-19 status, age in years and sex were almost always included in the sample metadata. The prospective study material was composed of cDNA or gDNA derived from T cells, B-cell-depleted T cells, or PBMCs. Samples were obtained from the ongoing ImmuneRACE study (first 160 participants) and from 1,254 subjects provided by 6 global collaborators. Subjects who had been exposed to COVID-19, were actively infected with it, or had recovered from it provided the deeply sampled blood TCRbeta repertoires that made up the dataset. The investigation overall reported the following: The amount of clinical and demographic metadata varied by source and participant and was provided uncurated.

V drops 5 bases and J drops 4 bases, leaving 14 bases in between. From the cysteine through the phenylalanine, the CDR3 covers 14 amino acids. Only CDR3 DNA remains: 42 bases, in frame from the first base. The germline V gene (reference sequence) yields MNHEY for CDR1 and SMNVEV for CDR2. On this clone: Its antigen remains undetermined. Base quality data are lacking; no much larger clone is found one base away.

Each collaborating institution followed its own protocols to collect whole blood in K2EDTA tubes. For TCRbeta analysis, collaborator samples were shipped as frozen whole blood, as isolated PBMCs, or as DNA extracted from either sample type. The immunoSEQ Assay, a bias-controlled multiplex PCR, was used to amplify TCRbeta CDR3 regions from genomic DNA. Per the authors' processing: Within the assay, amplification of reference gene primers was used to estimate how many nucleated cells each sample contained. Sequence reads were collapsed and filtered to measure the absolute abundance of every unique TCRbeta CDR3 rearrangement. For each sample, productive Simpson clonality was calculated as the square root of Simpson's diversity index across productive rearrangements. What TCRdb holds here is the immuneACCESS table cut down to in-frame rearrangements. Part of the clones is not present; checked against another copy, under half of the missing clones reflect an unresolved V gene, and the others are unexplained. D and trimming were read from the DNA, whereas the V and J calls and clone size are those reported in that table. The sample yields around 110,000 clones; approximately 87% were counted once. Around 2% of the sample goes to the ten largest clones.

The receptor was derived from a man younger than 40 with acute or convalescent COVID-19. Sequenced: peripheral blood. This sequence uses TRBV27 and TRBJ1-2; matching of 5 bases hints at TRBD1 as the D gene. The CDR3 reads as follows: CASSPGDRIYGYTF. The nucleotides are TGTGCCAGCAGTCCGGGGGACCGAATCTATGGCTACACCTTC.